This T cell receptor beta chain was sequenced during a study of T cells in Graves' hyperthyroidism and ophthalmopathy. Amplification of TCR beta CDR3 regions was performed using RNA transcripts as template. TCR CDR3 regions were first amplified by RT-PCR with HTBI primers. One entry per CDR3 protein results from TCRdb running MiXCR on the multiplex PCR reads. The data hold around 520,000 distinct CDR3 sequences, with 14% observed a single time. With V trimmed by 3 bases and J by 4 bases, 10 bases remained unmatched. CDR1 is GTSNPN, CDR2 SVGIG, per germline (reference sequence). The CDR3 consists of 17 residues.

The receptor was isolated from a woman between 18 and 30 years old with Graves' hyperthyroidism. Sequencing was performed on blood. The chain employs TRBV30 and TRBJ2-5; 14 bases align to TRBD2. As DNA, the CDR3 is TGTGCCTGGAGACCCTTCCGGGGACTAGCGGGAGTAGAGACCCAGTACTTC. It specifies CAWRPFRGLAGVETQYF.